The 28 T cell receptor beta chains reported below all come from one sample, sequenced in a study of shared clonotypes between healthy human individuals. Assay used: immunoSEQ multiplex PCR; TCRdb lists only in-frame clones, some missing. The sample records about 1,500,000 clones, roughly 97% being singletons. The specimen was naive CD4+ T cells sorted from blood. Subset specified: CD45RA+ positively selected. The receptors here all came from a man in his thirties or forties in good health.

The CDR3 sequence: CASSLSALAGGTYEQYF. DNA of the CDR3: TGTGCCAGCAGTTTATCGGCACTAGCGGGAGGGACCTACGAGCAGTACTTC. The J gene is TRBJ2-7, the V gene TRBV27; TRBD2 matches at 13 bases. Germline V gives CDR1 MNHEY, CDR2 SMNVEV (reference sequence). V dropped 0 bases and J dropped 2; count of bases not matched to a gene: 4. The CDR3 loop spans 17 amino acids.

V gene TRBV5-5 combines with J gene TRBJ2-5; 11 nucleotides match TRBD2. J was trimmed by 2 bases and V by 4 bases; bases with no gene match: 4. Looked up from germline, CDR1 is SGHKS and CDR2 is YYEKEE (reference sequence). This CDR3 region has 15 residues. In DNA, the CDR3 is TGTGCCAGCAGCGAGGGACTAGCGGCTCAAGAGACCCAGTACTTC. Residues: CASSEGLAAQETQYF. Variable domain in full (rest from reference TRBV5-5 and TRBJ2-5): DAGVTQSPTHLIKTRGQQVTLRCSPISGHKSVSWYQQVLGQGPQFIFQYYEKEERGRGNFPDRFSARQFPNYSSELNVNALLLGDSALYLCASSEGLAAQETQYFGPGTRLLVL.

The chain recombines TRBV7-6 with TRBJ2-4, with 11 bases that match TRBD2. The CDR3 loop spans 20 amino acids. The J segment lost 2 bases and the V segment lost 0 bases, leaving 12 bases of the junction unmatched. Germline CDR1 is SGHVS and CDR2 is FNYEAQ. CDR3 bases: TGTGCCAGCAGCTTAGCGTTGACTAGCGGGACACTGGGATCCAAAAACATTCAGTACTTC. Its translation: CASSLALTSGTLGSKNIQYF.

This CDR3 is CASSSTGWGTEAFF. In DNA form, the CDR3 reads TGTGCCAGCAGCTCGACAGGGTGGGGCACTGAAGCTTTCTTT. This chain joins TRBV11-2 and TRBJ1-1, with 7 nucleotides matching TRBD1. Trimming cost V 4 bases and J 4 bases; bases outside gene matches: 6. The CDR3 is 14 residues long. In germline, CDR1 is SGHAT, CDR2 FQNNGV. The full variable domain, in which reference TRBV11-2 and TRBJ1-1 provide the parts outside the CDR3, is EAGVAQSPRYKIIEKRQSVAFWCNPISGHATLYWYQQILGQGPKLLIQFQNNGVVDDSQLPKDRFSAERLKGVDSTLKIQPAKLEDSAVYLCASSSTGWGTEAFFGQGTRLTVV.

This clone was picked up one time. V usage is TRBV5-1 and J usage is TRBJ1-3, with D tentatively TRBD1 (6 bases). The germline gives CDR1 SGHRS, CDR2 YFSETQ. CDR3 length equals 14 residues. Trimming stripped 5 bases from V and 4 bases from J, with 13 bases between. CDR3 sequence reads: CASSTGFDGNTIYF. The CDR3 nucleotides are TGCGCCAGCAGTACAGGGTTTGACGGAAACACCATATATTTT.

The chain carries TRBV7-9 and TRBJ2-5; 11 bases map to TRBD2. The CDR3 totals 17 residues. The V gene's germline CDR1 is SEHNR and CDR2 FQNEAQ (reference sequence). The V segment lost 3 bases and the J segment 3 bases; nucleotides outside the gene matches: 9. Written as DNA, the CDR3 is TGTGCCAGCAGCTTGGGGGCACTAGCGGGGGAAAAAGAGACCCAGTACTTC. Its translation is CASSLGALAGEKETQYF.

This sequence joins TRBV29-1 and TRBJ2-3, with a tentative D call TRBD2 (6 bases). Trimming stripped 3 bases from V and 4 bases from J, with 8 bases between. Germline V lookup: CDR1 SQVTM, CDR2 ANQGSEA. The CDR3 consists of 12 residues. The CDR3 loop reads CSVEAGPDTQYF. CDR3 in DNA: TGCAGCGTTGAGGCGGGGCCAGATACGCAGTATTTT.

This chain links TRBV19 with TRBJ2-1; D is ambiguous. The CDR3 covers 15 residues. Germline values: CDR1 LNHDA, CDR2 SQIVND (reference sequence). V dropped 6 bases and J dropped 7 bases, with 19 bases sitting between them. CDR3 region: CASRPIYRLGNEQFF. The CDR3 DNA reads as TGTGCCAGTAGACCTATTTATCGTCTAGGAAATGAGCAGTTCTTC.

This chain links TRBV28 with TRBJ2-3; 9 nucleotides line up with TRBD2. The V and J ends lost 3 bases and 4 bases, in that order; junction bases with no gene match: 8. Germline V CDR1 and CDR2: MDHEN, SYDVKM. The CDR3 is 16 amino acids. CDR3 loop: CASSLPSGIESDTQYF. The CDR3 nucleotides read TGTGCCAGCAGTTTGCCTAGCGGGATCGAATCAGATACGCAGTATTTT.

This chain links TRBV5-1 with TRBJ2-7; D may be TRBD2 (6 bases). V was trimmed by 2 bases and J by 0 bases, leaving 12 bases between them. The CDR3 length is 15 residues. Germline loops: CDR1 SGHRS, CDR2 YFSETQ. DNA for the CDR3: TGCGCCAGCAGCTTAAATTTCGGGGGCTCCTACGAGCAGTACTTC. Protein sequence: CASSLNFGGSYEQYF. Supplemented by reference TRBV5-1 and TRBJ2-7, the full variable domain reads KAGVTQTPRYLIKTRGQQVTLSCSPISGHRSVSWYQQTPGQGLQFLFEYFSETQRNKGNFPGRFSGRQFSNSRSEMNVSTLELGDSALYLCASSLNFGGSYEQYFGPGTRLTVT.

The CDR3 here is CASSSMTSGRADTQYF. The CDR3 nucleotides are TGTGCCAGCAGCTCTATGACTAGCGGGAGGGCGGATACGCAGTATTTT. The V gene is TRBV5-4, the J gene TRBJ2-3, with 14 bases identical to TRBD2. V shed 3 bases and J 6 bases; nucleotides not matched to a gene: 6. The CDR3 totals 16 residues. Germline V gene lookup returns CDR1 SGHNT and CDR2 YYREEE (reference sequence).

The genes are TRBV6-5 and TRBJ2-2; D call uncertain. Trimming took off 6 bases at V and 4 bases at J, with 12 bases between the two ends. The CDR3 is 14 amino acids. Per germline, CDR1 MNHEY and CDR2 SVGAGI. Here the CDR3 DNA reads TGTGCCAGCAGGAAGCCATCTATCACCGGGGAGCTGTTTTTT. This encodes CASRKPSITGELFF.

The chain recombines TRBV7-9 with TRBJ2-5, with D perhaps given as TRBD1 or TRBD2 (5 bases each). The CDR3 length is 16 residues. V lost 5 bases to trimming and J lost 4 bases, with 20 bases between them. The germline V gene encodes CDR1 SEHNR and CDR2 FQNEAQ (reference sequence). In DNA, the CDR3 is TGTGCCAGCAGCCCGGGGCAGGGTAGAATGGGAGAGACCCAGTACTTC. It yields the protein CASSPGQGRMGETQYF. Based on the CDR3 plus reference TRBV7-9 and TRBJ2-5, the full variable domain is DTGVSQNPRHKITKRGQNVTFRCDPISEHNRLYWYRQTLGQGPEFLTYFQNEAQLEKSRLLSDRFSAERPKGSFSTLEIQRTEQGDSAMYLCASSPGQGRMGETQYFGPGTRLLVL.

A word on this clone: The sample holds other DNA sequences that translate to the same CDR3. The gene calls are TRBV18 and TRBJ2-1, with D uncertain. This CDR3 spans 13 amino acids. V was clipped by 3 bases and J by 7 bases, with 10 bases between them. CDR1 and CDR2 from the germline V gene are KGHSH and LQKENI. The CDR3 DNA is TGTGCCAGCTCACCCGGTACCGGGAATGAGCAGTTCTTC. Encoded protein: CASSPGTGNEQFF.

Here the CDR3 DNA reads TGTGCCAGCAGCGTTGGACTAGCGGGAGAAGGGTCTGGGGCCAACGTCCTGACTTTC. Protein product: CASSVGLAGEGSGANVLTF. J is TRBJ2-6 and V is TRBV9; the match to TRBD2 covers 13 bases. Germline V CDR1 and CDR2: SGDLS, YYNGEE. J lost 1 base, V lost 2 bases, and 6 bases had no gene match. This CDR3 contains 19 residues.

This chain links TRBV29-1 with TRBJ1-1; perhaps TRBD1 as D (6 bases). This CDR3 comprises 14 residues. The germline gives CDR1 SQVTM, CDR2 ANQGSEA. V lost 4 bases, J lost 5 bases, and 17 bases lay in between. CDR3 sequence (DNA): TGCAGCGTTGTTAGGGACAAGATTGGGACTGAAGCTTTCTTT. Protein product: CSVVRDKIGTEAFF.

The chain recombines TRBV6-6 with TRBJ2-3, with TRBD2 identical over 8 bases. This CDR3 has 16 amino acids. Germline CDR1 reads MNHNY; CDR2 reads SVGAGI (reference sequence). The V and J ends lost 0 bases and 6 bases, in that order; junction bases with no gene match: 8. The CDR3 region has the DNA TGTGCCAGCAGTTACTCGCTAGCGGGTAATCTTGATACGCAGTATTTT. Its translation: CASSYSLAGNLDTQYF.

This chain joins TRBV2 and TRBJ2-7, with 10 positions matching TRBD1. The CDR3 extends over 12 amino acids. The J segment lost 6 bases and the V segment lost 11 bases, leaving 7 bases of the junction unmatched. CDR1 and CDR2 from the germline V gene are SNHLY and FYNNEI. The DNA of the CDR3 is TGTGCCGCCGGGACAGGGGCCCGCGAGCAGTACTTC. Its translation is CAAGTGAREQYF.

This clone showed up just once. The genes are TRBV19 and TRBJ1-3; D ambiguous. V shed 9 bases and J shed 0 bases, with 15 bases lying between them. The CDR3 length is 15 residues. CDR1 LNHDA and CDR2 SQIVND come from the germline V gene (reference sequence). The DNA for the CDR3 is TGTGCCAGCCGCGATAGACACGTCTCTGGAAACACCATATATTTT. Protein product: CASRDRHVSGNTIYF.

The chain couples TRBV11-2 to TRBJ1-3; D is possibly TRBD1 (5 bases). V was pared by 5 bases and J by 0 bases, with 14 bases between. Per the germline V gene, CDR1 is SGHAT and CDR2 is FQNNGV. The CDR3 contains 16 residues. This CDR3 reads CASSLVRGPSGNTIYF. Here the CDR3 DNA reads TGTGCCAGCAGCCTCGTTAGGGGTCCCTCTGGAAACACCATATATTTT.

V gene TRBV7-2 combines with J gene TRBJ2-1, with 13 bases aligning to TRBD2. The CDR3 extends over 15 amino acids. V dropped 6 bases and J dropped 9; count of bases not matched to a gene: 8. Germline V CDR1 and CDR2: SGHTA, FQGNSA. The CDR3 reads CASSLTSGRAFEQFF. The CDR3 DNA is TGTGCCAGCAGTCTTACTAGCGGGAGGGCCTTTGAGCAGTTCTTC.

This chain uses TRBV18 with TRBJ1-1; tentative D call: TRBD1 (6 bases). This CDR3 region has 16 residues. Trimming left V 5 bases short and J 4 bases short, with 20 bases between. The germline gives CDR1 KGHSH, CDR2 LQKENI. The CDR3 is CASSTLLTGVGTEAFF. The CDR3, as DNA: TGTGCCAGCTCAACCCTTCTGACAGGAGTAGGCACTGAAGCTTTCTTT.

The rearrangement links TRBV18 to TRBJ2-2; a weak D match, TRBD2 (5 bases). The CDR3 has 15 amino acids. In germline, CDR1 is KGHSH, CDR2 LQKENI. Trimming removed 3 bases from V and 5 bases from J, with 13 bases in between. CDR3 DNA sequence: TGTGCCAGCTCACCGGGCCGGTCGGGAACCGGGGAGCTGTTTTTT. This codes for CASSPGRSGTGELFF. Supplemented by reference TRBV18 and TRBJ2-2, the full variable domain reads NAGVMQNPRHLVRRRGQEARLRCSPMKGHSHVYWYRQLPEEGLKFMVYLQKENIIDESGMPKERFSAEFPKEGPSILRIQQVVRGDSAAYFCASSPGRSGTGELFFGEGSRLTVL.

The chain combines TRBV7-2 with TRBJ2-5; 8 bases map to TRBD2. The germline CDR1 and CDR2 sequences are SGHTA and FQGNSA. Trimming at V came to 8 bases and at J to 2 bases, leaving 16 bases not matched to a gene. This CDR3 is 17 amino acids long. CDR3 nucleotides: TGTGCCAGCGTGCCCCGGGGAGCGGGAGAGGGGCAAGAGACCCAGTACTTC. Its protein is CASVPRGAGEGQETQYF.

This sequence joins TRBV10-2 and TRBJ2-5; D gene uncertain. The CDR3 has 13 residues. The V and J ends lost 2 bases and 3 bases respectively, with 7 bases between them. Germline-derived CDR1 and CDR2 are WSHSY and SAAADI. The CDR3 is CASSEPTKETQYF. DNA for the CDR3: TGCGCCAGCAGTGAGCCGACGAAAGAGACCCAGTACTTC.

This CDR3 is CASSQDQGGISGELFF. As DNA, the CDR3 is TGTGCCAGCAGCCAAGATCAGGGGGGGATCAGCGGGGAGCTGTTTTTT. This rearrangement joins TRBV4-2 to TRBJ2-2; perhaps D is TRBD1 or TRBD2 (7 bases each). Looked up from germline, CDR1 is LGHNA and CDR2 is YNFKEQ. Trimming took off 0 bases at V and 7 bases at J, with 15 bases between the two ends. This CDR3 has 16 residues.

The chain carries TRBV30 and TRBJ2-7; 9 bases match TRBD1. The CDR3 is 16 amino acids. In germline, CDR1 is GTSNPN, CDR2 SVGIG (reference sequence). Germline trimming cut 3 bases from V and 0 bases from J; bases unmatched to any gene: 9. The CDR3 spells CAWSVHRGPSSYEQYF. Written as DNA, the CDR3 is TGTGCCTGGAGCGTTCACAGGGGGCCGAGCTCCTACGAGCAGTACTTC.

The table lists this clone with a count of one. The CDR3: CASSLVPGTEAFF. In nucleotides, the CDR3 is TGCGCCAGCAGCTTGGTCCCGGGCACTGAAGCTTTCTTT. The gene calls are TRBV5-1 and TRBJ1-1; D is undetermined. Germline-derived CDR1 and CDR2 are SGHRS and YFSETQ. The CDR3 extends over 13 amino acids. V lost 0 bases and J 4 bases, leaving 7 bases between the germline ends.